This T cell receptor (beta chain) appears in the sequencing data of a study of cytomegalovirus exposure and HLA in healthy donors. Germline loops: CDR1 SGDLS, CDR2 YYNGEE. The CDR3 has 17 amino acids. Trimming shortened V by 0 bases and J by 0 bases, and 15 bases separated the two germline ends. In the PCR, 60 Vbeta and 13 Jbeta primers were used. The assay was immunoSEQ multiplex PCR, and TCRdb's table has in-frame clones only and misses some. This sample's table has about 110,000 clones. The receptor was derived from a man under 40 in good health and CMV-seronegative. The V call is TRBV9, the J call TRBJ2-5; TRBD1 might be the D (5 bases). Sequenced material: PBMCs. The CDR3 DNA reads TGTGCCAGCAGCGTAGGGGCCGCAAACAGGTACCAAGAGACCCAGTACTTC. Its protein is CASSVGAANRYQETQYF.